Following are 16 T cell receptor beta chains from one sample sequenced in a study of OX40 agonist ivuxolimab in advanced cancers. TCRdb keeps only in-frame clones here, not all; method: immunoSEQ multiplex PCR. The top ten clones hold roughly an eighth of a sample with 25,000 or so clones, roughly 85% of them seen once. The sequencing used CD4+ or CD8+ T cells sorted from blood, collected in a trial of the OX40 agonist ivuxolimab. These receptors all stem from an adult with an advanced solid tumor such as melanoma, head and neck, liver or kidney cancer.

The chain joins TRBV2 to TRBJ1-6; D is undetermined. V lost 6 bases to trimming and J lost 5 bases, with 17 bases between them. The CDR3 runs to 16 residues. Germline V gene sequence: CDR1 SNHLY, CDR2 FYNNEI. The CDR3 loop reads CASRRTAAANNSPLHF. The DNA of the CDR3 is TGTGCCAGCAGGAGAACGGCGGCGGCAAATAATTCACCCCTCCACTTT.

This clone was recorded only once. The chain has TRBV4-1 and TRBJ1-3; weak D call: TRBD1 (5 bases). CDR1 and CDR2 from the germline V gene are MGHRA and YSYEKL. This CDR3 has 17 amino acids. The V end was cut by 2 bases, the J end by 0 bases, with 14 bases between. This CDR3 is CASSQSGHRYSGNTIYF. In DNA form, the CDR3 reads TGCGCCAGCAGCCAATCTGGACACCGGTACTCTGGAAACACCATATATTTT.

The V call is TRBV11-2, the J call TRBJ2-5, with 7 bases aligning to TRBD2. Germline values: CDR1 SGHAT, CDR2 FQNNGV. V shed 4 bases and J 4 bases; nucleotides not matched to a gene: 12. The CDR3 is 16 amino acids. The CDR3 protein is CASSSETSPDGETQYF. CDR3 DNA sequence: TGTGCCAGCAGCTCCGAGACTAGCCCGGACGGAGAGACCCAGTACTTC.

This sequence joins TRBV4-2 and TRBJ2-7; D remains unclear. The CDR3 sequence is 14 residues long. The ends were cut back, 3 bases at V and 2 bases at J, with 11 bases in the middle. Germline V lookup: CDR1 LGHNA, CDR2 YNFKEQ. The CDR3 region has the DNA TGTGCCAGCAGCCATCCCGACTTGCCCTACGAGCAGTACTTC. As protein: CASSHPDLPYEQYF.

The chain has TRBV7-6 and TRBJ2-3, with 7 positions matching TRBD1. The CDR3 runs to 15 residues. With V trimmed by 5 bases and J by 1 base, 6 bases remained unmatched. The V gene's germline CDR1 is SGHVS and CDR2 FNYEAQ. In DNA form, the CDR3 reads TGTGCCAGCAGCCCCGGGACAGTCGGCACAGATACGCAGTATTTT. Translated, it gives CASSPGTVGTDTQYF.

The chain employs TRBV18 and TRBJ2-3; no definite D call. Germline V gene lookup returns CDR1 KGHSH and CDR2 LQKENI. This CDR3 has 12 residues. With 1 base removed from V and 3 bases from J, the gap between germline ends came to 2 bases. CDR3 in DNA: TGTGCCAGCTCACCACGGACAGATACGCAGTATTTT. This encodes CASSPRTDTQYF.

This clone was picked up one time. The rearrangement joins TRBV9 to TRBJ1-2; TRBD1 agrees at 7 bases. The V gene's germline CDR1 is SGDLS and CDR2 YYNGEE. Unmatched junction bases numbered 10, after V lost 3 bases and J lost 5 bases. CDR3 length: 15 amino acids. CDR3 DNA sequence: TGTGCCAGCAGCGCCCAGGGGGGGGCAGGGTATGGCTACACCTTC. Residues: CASSAQGGAGYGYTF.

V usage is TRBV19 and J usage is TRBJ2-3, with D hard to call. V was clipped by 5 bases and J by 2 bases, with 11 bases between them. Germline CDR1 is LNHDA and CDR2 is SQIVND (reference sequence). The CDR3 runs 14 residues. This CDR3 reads CASSLIGPTDTQYF. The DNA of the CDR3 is TGTGCCAGTAGTTTGATTGGGCCCACAGATACGCAGTATTTT.

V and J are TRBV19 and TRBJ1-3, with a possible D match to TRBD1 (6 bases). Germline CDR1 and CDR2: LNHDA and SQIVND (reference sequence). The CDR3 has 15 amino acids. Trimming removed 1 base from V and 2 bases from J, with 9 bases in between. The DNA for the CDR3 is TGTGCCAGTAGTATAGGGCCAGGGGCTGGAAACACCATATATTTT. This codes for CASSIGPGAGNTIYF.

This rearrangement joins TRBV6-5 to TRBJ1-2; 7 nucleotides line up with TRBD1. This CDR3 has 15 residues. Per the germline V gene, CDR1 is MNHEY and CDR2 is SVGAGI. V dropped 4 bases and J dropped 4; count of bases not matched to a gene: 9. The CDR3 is CASSLQAGGTYGYTF. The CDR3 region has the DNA TGTGCCAGCAGTTTGCAGGCAGGGGGAACCTATGGCTACACCTTC.

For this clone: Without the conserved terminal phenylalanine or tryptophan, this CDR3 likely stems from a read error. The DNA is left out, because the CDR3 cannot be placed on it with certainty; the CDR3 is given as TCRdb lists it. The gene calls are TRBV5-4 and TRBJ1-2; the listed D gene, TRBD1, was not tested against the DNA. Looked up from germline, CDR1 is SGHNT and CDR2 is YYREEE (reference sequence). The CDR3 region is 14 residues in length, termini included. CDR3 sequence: CASQTLVPGKTYGY.

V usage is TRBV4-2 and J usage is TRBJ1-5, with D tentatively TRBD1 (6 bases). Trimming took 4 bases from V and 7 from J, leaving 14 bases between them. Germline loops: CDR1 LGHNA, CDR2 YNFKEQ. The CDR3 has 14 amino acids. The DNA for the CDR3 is TGTGCCAGCAGCCGAGTGGGGGCCGGCCAGCCCCAGCATTTT. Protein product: CASSRVGAGQPQHF.

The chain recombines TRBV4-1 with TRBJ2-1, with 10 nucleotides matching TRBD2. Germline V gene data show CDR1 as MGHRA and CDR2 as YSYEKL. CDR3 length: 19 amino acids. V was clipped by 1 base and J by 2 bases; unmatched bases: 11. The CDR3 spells CASSQGSPLAGGPYNEQFF. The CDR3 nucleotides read TGCGCCAGCAGCCAAGGCTCCCCTTTAGCGGGGGGTCCCTACAATGAGCAGTTCTTC.

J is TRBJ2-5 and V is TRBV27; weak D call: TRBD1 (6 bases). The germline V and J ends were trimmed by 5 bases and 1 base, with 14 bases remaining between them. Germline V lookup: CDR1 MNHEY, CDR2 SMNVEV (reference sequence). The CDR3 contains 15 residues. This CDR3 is CASSPWGQSQETQYF. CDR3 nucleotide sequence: TGTGCCAGCAGTCCTTGGGGGCAATCCCAAGAGACCCAGTACTTC.

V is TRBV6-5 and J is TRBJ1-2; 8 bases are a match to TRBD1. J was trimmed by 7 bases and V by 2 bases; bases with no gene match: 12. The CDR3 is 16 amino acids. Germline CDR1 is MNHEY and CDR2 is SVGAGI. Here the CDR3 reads CASSYDLGQDLGGYTF. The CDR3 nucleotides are TGTGCCAGCAGTTACGACTTGGGACAGGATTTAGGTGGCTACACCTTC.

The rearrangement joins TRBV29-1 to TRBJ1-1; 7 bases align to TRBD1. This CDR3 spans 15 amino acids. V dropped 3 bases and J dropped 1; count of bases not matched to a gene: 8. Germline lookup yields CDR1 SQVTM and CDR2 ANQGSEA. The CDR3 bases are TGCAGCGTTGATACCGGACAGGCAGAGAACACTGAAGCTTTCTTT. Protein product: CSVDTGQAENTEAFF.